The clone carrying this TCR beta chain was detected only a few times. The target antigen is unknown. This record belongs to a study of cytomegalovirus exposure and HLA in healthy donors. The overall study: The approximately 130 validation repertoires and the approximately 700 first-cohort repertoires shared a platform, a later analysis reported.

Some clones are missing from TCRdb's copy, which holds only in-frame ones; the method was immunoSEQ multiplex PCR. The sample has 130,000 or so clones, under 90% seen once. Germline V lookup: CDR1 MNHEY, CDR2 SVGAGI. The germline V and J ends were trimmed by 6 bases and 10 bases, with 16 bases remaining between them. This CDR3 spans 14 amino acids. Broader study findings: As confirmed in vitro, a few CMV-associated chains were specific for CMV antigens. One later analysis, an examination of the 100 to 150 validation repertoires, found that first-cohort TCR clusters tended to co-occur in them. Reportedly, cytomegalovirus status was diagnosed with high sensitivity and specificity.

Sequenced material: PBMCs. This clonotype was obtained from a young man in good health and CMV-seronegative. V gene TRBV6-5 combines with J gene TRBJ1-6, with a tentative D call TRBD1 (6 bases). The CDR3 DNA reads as TGTGCCAGCAGCGCCAGACAGGTGTGGTCACCCCTCCACTTT. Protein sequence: CASSARQVWSPLHF.